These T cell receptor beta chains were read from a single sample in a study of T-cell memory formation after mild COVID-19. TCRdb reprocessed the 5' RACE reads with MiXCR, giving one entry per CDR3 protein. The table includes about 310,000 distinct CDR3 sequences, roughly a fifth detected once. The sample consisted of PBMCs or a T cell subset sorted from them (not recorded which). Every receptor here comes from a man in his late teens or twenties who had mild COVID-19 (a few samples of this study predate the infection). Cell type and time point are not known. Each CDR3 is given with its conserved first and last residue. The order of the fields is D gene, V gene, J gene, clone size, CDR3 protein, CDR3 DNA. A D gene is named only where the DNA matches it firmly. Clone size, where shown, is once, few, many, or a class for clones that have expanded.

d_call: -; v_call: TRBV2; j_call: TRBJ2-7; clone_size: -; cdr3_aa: CASSAQATYEQYF; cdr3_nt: TGTGCCAGCAGTGCCCAGGCAACCTACGAGCAGTACTTC
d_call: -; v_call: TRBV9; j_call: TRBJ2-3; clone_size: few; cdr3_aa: CASSLRPTRTDTQYF; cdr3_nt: TGTGCCAGCAGCTTAAGACCCACCCGCACAGATACGCAGTATTTT
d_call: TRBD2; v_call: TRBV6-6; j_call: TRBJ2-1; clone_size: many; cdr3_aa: CASSPLAGHYNEQFF; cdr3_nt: TGTGCCAGCAGCCCTCTAGCGGGGCACTACAATGAGCAGTTCTTC
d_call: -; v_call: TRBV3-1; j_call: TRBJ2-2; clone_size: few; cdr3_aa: CASSQIRGGELFF; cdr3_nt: TGTGCCAGCAGCCAAATTCGGGGCGGGGAGCTGTTTTTT
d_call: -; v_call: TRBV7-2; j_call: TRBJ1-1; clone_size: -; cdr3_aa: CASSPIIRAEAFF; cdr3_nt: TGTGCCAGCAGCCCGATCATAAGAGCTGAAGCTTTCTTT
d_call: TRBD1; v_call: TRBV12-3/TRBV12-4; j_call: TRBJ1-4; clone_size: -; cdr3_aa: CASSLGGGHEKLFF; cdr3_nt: TGTGCCAGCAGTTTGGGAGGGGGCCATGAAAAACTGTTTTTT
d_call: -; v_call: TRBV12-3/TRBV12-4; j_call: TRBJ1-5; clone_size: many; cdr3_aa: CASSAGQYNQPQHF; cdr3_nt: TGTGCCAGCAGTGCAGGACAGTACAATCAGCCCCAGCATTTT
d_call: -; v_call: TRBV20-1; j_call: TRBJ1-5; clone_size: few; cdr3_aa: CSAREDSNQPQHF; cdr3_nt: TGCAGTGCTAGAGAAGATAGCAATCAGCCCCAGCATTTT
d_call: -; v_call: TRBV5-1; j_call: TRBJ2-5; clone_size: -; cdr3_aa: CASSSYLVQETQYF; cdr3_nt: TGCGCCAGCAGCTCGTACCTAGTCCAAGAGACCCAGTACTTC
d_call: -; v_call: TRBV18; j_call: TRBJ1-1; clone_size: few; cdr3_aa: CASSPPSAGEGFF; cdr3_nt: TGTGCCAGCTCACCACCGTCGGCAGGGGAGGGTTTCTTT